These T cell receptor beta chains were read from a single sample in a study of blood T cell repertoires in COVID-19. Generated by immunoSEQ multiplex PCR, the TCRdb table keeps only in-frame clones and is missing some. This repertoire shows fewer than 250,000 clones, more than 85% found once; its top ten account for roughly 0.69%. Sequencing input: peripheral blood. These TCRs come from a man aged 40-49 years with acute or convalescent COVID-19. Both conserved end residues are part of each CDR3. The D gene is left open where the match is weak. Size tells how often a clone was seen (once, few, many) or the class of an expanded clone, and some rows leave it out.

size,V,J,D,DNA,CDR3
NA,TRBV11-3,TRBJ2-3,TRBD1,TGTGCCAGCAGCTTAGAAGGACAGGGGTCAGATACGCAGTATTTT,CASSLEGQGSDTQYF
NA,TRBV6-2/TRBV6-3,TRBJ2-1,NA,TGTGCCAGCAGTTACTCGATCGGCGGTGAATTTTACAATGAGCAGTTCTTC,CASSYSIGGEFYNEQFF
NA,TRBV27,TRBJ2-1,TRBD2,TGTGCCAGCAGTTTATGGCGGGAGAAGAAGGATGAGCAGTTCTTC,CASSLWREKKDEQFF
once,TRBV11-2,TRBJ2-5,TRBD2,TGTGCCAGCAGCAGCTTGGGGGCTAGCGGGAGGGAGACCCAGTACTTC,CASSSLGASGRETQYF
NA,TRBV27,TRBJ2-3,TRBD2,TGTGCCAGCAGTTTAGGACTAGCGGGAGGCACAGATACGCAGTATTTT,CASSLGLAGGTDTQYF
NA,TRBV19,TRBJ1-4,TRBD1,TGTGCCAGTAGTGACCACGCCGACAGGGGGCTAAAACTGTTTTTT,CASSDHADRGLKLFF
NA,TRBV12-3/TRBV12-4,TRBJ1-2,NA,TGTGCCAGCAGTATCCTCGGGTTTTTTGGCTACACCTTC,CASSILGFFGYTF
NA,TRBV5-1,TRBJ2-7,NA,TGCGCCAGCACCCAGGGTAGCGAGCAGTACTTC,CASTQGSEQYF
once,TRBV6-2/TRBV6-3,TRBJ1-1,TRBD1,TGTGCCAGCAGTCCGACAGGGGTAGTCACTGAAGCTTTCTTT,CASSPTGVVTEAFF
NA,TRBV5-1,TRBJ1-1,TRBD1,TGCGCCAGCAGCTTGGCTCGGACAGGGGAGGGAACTGAAGCTTTCTTT,CASSLARTGEGTEAFF
NA,TRBV5-1,TRBJ1-1,TRBD1,TGCGCCAGCAGCTTGGAGGCAGGGGGTCGGACTGAAGCTTTCTTT,CASSLEAGGRTEAFF
NA,TRBV3-1/TRBV3-2,TRBJ2-1,TRBD1,TGTGCCAGCAGCCAAGGCCGGGACAGGGAGGTCAATGAGCAGTTCTTC,CASSQGRDREVNEQFF
NA,TRBV30,TRBJ1-4,NA,TGTGCCTGGAGTAGTTGGAGGCCTTCCCCTTGGGGAAATGAAAAACTGTTTTTT,CAWSSWRPSPWGNEKLFF
NA,TRBV4-2,TRBJ1-5,TRBD1,TGTGCCAGCAGCACCGGGACAGGGGTCATTAGCAATCAGCCCCAGCATTTT,CASSTGTGVISNQPQHF
NA,TRBV4-3,TRBJ2-2,TRBD1,TGCGCCAGCAGCCAAGACAGGGGGACGGGGAGCGGGGAGCTGTTTTTT,CASSQDRGTGSGELFF
NA,TRBV27,TRBJ2-2,NA,TGTGCCAGCAGGCGGAGCAGGGGCTCCCACGGGGAGCTGTTTTTT,CASRRSRGSHGELFF
NA,TRBV9,TRBJ2-3,TRBD2,TGTGCCAGCAGCGGTTCCGGACTAGCGGTTTTTCTCAGGGGCACAGATACGCAGTATTTT,CASSGSGLAVFLRGTDTQYF
once,TRBV3-1/TRBV3-2,TRBJ1-2,TRBD1,TGTGCCAGCAGCCAAGGCGGGACAGGGACCCATGGCTACACCTTC,CASSQGGTGTHGYTF
NA,TRBV27,TRBJ2-7,TRBD1,TGTGCCAGCAGCAGACAGGGTACCTACGAGCAGTACTTC,CASSRQGTYEQYF
NA,TRBV5-1,TRBJ2-1,TRBD2,TGCGCCAGCAGCTCCGGACTAGCGGGAGTGCGGTACAATGAGCAGTTCTTC,CASSSGLAGVRYNEQFF
NA,TRBV30,TRBJ2-5,TRBD2,TGTGCCTGGGGGACCGGACTAGCGGACAAAGAGACCCAGTACTTC,CAWGTGLADKETQYF
NA,TRBV6-6,TRBJ2-7,NA,TGTGCCAGCAGTTATGGGAGACGCTACGAGCAGTACTTC,CASSYGRRYEQYF